Below are 3 T cell receptor beta chains sequenced from a single sample in a study of graft-versus-host responses after intestinal transplantation. Data came from immunoSEQ multiplex PCR; TCRdb stores just in-frame clones and leaves some out. The table records roughly 85,000 clones, around 93% of them present only once. The antigens these receptors bind are not known. The specimen comprised unstimulated CD8+ T cells sorted from spleen or lymph node cells, sampled before transplant. The receptors were gathered from a human donor who was the organ donor for an intestinal transplant.

The chain employs TRBV4-1 and TRBJ2-2, with a possible D match to TRBD1 (6 bases). This CDR3 comprises 16 residues. The V and J ends lost 0 bases and 2 bases respectively, with 10 bases between them. Germline CDR1 reads MGHRA; CDR2 reads YSYEKL. The CDR3 bases are TGCGCCAGCAGCCAAGAACGGACAGCAAACACCGGGGAGCTGTTTTTT. This encodes CASSQERTANTGELFF.

The gene calls are TRBV5-1 and TRBJ1-1; no clear D gene. V gave up 3 bases and J gave up 10 bases, with 16 bases separating them. The CDR3 loop spans 13 amino acids. Germline assignment: CDR1 SGHRS and CDR2 YFSETQ. The CDR3 is CASSSEGSLGAFF. The CDR3 DNA reads TGCGCCAGCAGCTCGGAGGGCAGTTTGGGAGCTTTCTTT.

Only a few counts were recorded for this clone. The chain has TRBV6-5 and TRBJ1-1; a possible D gene is TRBD1 (6 bases). V was clipped by 7 bases and J by 0 bases, with 15 bases between them. Germline V gives CDR1 MNHEY, CDR2 SVGAGI. The CDR3 covers 15 residues. The CDR3 is CASTNREGMNTEAFF. The CDR3 DNA reads as TGTGCCAGCACTAACAGGGAGGGGATGAACACTGAAGCTTTCTTT.